The 4 T cell receptor beta chains given below trace back to one sample, sequenced in a study of cytomegalovirus exposure and HLA in healthy donors. The PCR was carried out with 60 Vbeta primers and 13 Jbeta primers. This table comes from immunoSEQ multiplex PCR, and its TCRdb copy is limited to in-frame clones, with some not included. The sample shows 140,000 or so clones, under 80% of them seen only once. Specimen: PBMCs. Receptors originate from a man aged 18 to 35 in good health and CMV-seropositive.

The J gene is TRBJ2-2, the V gene TRBV5-1, with a tentative D call TRBD1 (6 bases). V was shortened by 0 bases and J by 1 base, with 10 bases between the two germline ends. CDR1 SGHRS and CDR2 YFSETQ come from the germline V gene. This CDR3 contains 16 residues. The CDR3 DNA follows: TGCGCCAGCAGCTTGGCATCAGGGGTGAACACCGGGGAGCTGTTTTTT. Encoded protein: CASSLASGVNTGELFF.

This clone occurred a few times. The chain combines TRBV5-4 with TRBJ2-7; D unclear. V was clipped by 4 bases and J by 3 bases, with 14 bases between them. Germline CDR1 is SGHNT and CDR2 is YYREEE (reference sequence). The CDR3 length is 14 residues. The CDR3 region has the DNA TGTGCCAGCAGCAGAGAGGCGACGGTCTACGAGCAGTACTTC. Its protein product is CASSREATVYEQYF.

The gene calls are TRBV4-2 and TRBJ2-1; 10 nucleotides match TRBD2. Looked up from germline, CDR1 is LGHNA and CDR2 is YNFKEQ. The CDR3 sequence is 16 residues long. Trimming removed 1 base from V and 5 bases from J; junction bases left unmatched: 5. The DNA of the CDR3 is TGTGCCAGCAGCCAAGGACTAGCGGGCCTGCACAATGAGCAGTTCTTC. It specifies CASSQGLAGLHNEQFF.

The chain couples TRBV2 to TRBJ1-4, with 7 bases identical to TRBD1. This CDR3 comprises 15 residues. With 5 bases clipped from V and 4 bases from J, the junction kept 7 bases outside the gene matches. CDR1 and CDR2 from the germline V gene are SNHLY and FYNNEI. CDR3 amino acids: CASSQMTGLNEKLFF. The CDR3 DNA reads as TGTGCCAGCAGTCAAATGACAGGGCTTAATGAAAAACTGTTTTTT.